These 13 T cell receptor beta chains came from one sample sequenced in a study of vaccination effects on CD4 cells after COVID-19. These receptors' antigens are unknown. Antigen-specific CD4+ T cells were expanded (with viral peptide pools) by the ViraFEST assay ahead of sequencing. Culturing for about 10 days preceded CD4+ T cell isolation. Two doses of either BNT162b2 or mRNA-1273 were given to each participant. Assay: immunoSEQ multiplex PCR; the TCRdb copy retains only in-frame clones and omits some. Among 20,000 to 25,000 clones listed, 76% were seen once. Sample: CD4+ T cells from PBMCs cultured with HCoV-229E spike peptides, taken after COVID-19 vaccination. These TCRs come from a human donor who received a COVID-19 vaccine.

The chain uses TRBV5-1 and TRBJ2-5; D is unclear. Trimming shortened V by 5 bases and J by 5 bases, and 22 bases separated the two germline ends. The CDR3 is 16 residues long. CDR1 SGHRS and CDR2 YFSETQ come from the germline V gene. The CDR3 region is CASSKTKDPAEETQYF. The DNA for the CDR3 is TGCGCCAGCAGTAAGACGAAGGACCCCGCAGAGGAGACCCAGTACTTC. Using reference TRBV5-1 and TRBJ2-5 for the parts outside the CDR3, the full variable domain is KAGVTQTPRYLIKTRGQQVTLSCSPISGHRSVSWYQQTPGQGLQFLFEYFSETQRNKGNFPGRFSGRQFSNSRSEMNVSTLELGDSALYLCASSKTKDPAEETQYFGPGTRLLVL.

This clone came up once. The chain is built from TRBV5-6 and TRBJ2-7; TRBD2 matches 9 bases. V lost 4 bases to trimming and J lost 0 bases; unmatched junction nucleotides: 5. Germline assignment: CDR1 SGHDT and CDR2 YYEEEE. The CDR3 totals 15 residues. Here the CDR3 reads CASSPGLAGSYEQYF. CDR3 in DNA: TGTGCCAGCAGCCCGGGACTAGCAGGCTCCTACGAGCAGTACTTC.

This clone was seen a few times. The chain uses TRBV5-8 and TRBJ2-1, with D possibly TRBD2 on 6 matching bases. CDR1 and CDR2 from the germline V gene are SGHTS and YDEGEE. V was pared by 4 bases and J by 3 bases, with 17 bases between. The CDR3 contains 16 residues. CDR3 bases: TGTGCCAGCAGCCCTACGGGGACTTACCTCTACAATGAGCAGTTCTTC. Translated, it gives CASSPTGTYLYNEQFF.

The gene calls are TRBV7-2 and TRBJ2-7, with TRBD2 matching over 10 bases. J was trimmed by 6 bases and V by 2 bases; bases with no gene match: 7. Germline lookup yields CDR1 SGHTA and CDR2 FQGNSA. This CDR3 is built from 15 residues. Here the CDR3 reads CASSLRPSGRGEQYF. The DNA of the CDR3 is TGTGCCAGCAGCTTAAGACCTAGCGGGAGAGGCGAGCAGTACTTC.

The CDR3 region has the DNA TGTGCCAGCAGCCGGGGGGGGGAATCGTACAATGAGCAGTTCTTC. Translating it yields CASSRGGESYNEQFF. The V gene is TRBV27, the J gene TRBJ2-1; TRBD2 matches 8 bases. CDR3 length equals 15 residues. Germline CDR1 is MNHEY and CDR2 is SMNVEV (reference sequence). V trimming: 6 bases; J trimming: 4 bases; junction bases outside the gene matches: 8.

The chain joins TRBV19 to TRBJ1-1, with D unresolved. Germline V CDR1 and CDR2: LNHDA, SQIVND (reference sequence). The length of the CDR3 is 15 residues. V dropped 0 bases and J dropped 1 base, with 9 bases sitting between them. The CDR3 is CASSIEVLRNTEAFF. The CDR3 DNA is TGTGCCAGTAGTATAGAGGTTTTAAGGAACACTGAAGCTTTCTTT.

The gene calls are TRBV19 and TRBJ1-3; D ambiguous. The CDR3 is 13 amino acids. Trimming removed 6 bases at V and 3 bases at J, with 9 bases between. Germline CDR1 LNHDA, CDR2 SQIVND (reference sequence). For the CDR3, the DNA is TGTGCCAGTAGAGTAGGAGGTGGAAACACCATATATTTT. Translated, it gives CASRVGGGNTIYF.

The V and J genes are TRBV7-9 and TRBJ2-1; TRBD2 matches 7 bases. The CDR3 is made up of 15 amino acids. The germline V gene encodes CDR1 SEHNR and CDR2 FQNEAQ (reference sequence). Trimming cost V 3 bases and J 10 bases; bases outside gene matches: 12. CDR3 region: CASSLWTSTAREQFF. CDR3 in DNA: TGTGCCAGCAGCTTGTGGACTAGTACCGCTCGAGAGCAGTTCTTC.

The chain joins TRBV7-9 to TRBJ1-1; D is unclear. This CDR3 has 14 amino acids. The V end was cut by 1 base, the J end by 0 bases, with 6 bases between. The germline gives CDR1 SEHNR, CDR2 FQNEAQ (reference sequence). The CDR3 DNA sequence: TGTGCCAGCAGCTTAGGGGTGATGAACACTGAAGCTTTCTTT. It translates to CASSLGVMNTEAFF.

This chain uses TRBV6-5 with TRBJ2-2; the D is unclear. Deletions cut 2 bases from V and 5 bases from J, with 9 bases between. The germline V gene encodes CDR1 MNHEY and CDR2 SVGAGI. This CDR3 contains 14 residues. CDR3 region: CASSYQKGTGELFF. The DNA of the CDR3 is TGTGCCAGCAGTTACCAGAAAGGGACCGGGGAGCTGTTTTTT.

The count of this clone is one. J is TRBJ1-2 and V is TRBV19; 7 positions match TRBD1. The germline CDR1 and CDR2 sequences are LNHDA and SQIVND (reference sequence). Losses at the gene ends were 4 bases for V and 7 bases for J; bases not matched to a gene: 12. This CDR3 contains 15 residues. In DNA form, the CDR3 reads TGTGCCAGTAGTAGAGACGAAGGACAGGCCAGTGGCTACACCTTC. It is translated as CASSRDEGQASGYTF.

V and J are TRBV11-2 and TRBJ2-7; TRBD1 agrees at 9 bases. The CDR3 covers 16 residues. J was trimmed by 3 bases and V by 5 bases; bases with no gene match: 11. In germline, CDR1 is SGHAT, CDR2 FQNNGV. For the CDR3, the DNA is TGTGCCAGCAGCCTCACAGGGGGCAGTAAGATCTACGAGCAGTACTTC. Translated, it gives CASSLTGGSKIYEQYF.

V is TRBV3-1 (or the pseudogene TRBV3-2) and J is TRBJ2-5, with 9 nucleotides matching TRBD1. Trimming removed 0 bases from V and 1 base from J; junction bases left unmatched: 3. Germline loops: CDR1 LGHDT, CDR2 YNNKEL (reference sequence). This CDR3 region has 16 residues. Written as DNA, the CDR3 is TGTGCCAGCAGCCAAGAAACAGGGGGCCTCCAAGAGACCCAGTACTTC. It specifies CASSQETGGLQETQYF.